This is a list of T cell receptor beta chains from one sample in a study of immune characterization of retroperitoneal liposarcoma. TCRdb fed the PCR reads into MiXCR, producing one record per CDR3 protein. The sample yields approximately 11,000 distinct CDR3 sequences, roughly 28% seen once. The sample consisted of blood. The receptor source for this set is a male donor with retroperitoneal liposarcoma. Both conserved end residues are part of each CDR3.

V	J	length	CDR3
TRBV12-3/TRBV12-4	TRBJ1-5	13	CASSLGQNQPQHF
TRBV12-3/TRBV12-4	TRBJ2-7	14	CASSSSGTSYEQYF
TRBV5-3	NA	13	CAPRRGNPYEQYF
TRBV6-1	TRBJ2-2	17	CASSDSAGTGDTGELFF
TRBV12-3/TRBV12-4	TRBJ2-1	14	CASRQGTVYNEQFF
TRBV12-3/TRBV12-4	TRBJ2-3	13	CASSLGGADTQYF
TRBV12-5	TRBJ1-1	16	CASDPGQGAMNTEAFF
TRBV6-6	TRBJ1-1	17	CASSRPDSSRIGTEAFF
TRBV6-6	NA	14	CASSRTGEGETQFF
TRBV12-3/TRBV12-4	TRBJ1-2	14	CASSTGGADYGYTF
TRBV6-1	TRBJ2-1	14	CASSSGQIYNEQFF
TRBV12-3/TRBV12-4	TRBJ2-2	15	CASTRGSGRTGELFF
TRBV15	TRBJ2-3	15	CATSRTSGGWDTQYF
TRBV7-6	NA	16	CASSSFAGHSVGELFF
TRBV12-3/TRBV12-4	TRBJ2-5	15	CASSRGTMYQETQYF
TRBV4-2	TRBJ1-2	14	CASSQDAQAYGYTF
TRBV6-1	TRBJ1-6	13	CASLAGNNSPLHF
TRBV10-1	TRBJ2-1	14	CATHQTSGRNEQFF
TRBV6-1	TRBJ2-6	16	CASSDRDISGANVLTF
TRBV6-1	TRBJ1-6	15	CASSSRGTGVYEQHF
TRBV7-2	TRBJ2-5	15	CASSLSWSSYNEQYF
TRBV5-4	TRBJ2-5	13	CASSGKSGETQYF
TRBV20-1	TRBJ1-2	15	CSARAITGGIYGYTF
TRBV10-1	TRBJ1-1	13	CASSFGMNTEAFF
TRBV6-4	TRBJ1-1	14	CASSSGPGDTEAFF
TRBV4-1	TRBJ1-2	15	CASSQPTTGRDGYTF
TRBV4-1	TRBJ2-1	13	CASSRWGYNEQFF
TRBV6-4	TRBJ2-3	15	CVSSRGGSSTDTQYF
TRBV12-3/TRBV12-4	TRBJ2-3	14	CASGGAPDTDTQYF
TRBV6-1	TRBJ1-2	15	CASSDTGKGSYGYTF
TRBV12-3/TRBV12-4	TRBJ2-1	16	CASSPWAAGRSNEQFF
TRBV11-2	TRBJ2-1	14	CASSEWGGLNEQFF
TRBV6-1	TRBJ1-1	13	CASSEERNTEAFF
TRBV11-2	TRBJ2-2	14	CASIPGAYTGELFF
TRBV6-1	TRBJ2-3	15	CASIMGGASTDTQYF
TRBV6-1	TRBJ2-4	16	CASSEGRDVAKNIQYF
TRBV5-6	NA	15	CASGNGQVLSSEQFF
TRBV7-6	TRBJ2-5	15	CASSSSTGYQETQYF
TRBV6-4	TRBJ1-4	14	CASSGGQGREKLFF
TRBV9	TRBJ1-3	15	CASSEGGTSGNTIYF
TRBV12-3/TRBV12-4	TRBJ1-3	16	CASSSTGGANGNTIYF
TRBV20-1	TRBJ2-1	16	CSARETGGGLYNEQFF
TRBV12-3/TRBV12-4	TRBJ2-1	15	CASTHRGRSYNEQFF
TRBV6-1	TRBJ2-1	13	CASHREISNEQFF
TRBV5-1	TRBJ2-2	14	CASSPPTNTGELFF
TRBV6-1	TRBJ2-2	18	CASIRTYRDRGPGGELFF
TRBV6-9	NA	14	CASSYYGSSYEQYF